This record looks at one TCR beta chain sequence and its context. The target antigen is unknown. This specimen belongs to a study of beta chain features in type 1 diabetes. Expressed TCRB transcripts were sequenced after all isolated RNA was converted to cDNA. It was found that naive, central memory and regulatory T cell samples averaged around 3.8 million reads. The table came from immunoSEQ multiplex PCR; TCRdb's copy has only in-frame clones and leaves some out. The sample has about 320,000 clones, 14% seen once. It was via CD45RO/CCR7/CD25/CD127/CD95/CD27 that CD4+ naive, central memory, regulatory and stem cell-like memory cells were sorted. The CDR3 contains 13 residues. Germline V lookup: CDR1 SNHLY, CDR2 FYNNEI. The germline V and J ends were trimmed by 3 bases and 3 bases, with 6 bases remaining between them. Study-level points and caveats: A closer apparent resemblance between naive, central memory and Treg TCRB repertoires was seen in patients than in healthy donors.

Sequenced: central memory CD4+ T cells from blood. The source is a man in his thirties or forties in good health. V usage is TRBV2 and J usage is TRBJ1-5; no firm D call. This chain's CDR3 is CASSDYFNQPQHF. For the CDR3, the DNA is TGTGCCAGCAGTGATTATTTCAATCAGCCCCAGCATTTT. Looking up the rest from reference TRBV2 and TRBJ1-5 gives the full variable domain: EPEVTQTPSHQVTQMGQEVILRCVPISNHLYFYWYRQILGQKVEFLVSFYNNEISEKSEIFDDQFSVERPDGSNFTLKIRSTKLEDSAMYFCASSDYFNQPQHFGDGTRLSIL.